The present TCR beta chain was sequenced within a study of cytomegalovirus exposure and HLA in healthy donors. Turning to the study itself: Earlier work reported about 110 million unique TCR beta sequences from about 170 million T cells.

In germline, CDR1 is KGHSH, CDR2 LQKENI. CDR3 size: 14 residues. Trimming removed 2 bases at V and 6 bases at J, with 11 bases between. Study-level points and caveats: Most TCR sequences were uncommon, yet certain public TCRs appeared in many donors. Association of a missense DCLRE1C variant with TCR beta V- and J-gene trimming was reported in a later analysis.

Primers: 60 Vbeta forward and 13 Jbeta reverse. The data were produced by immunoSEQ multiplex PCR, yet TCRdb's version contains in-frame clones alone and is incomplete. Of about 170,000 clones in the sample, 85% are singletons; the top ten hold 1%. Worth noting for this clone: Its specificity is not known.

The sequencing input was PBMCs. The chain links TRBV18 to TRBJ2-1; D may be TRBD2 (6 bases). The clonotype was recovered from a boy aged 2-15 years in good health and CMV-seronegative. CDR3 amino acids: CASSPVGGANEQFF. DNA for the CDR3: TGTGCCAGCTCACCAGTGGGAGGCGCCAATGAGCAGTTCTTC.